This TCR beta chain was retrieved from a study of regulatory T cells in long-lasting Graves disease. Described time point: persistent/refractory GD, antithyroid drugs over 5 years with positive TRAb. PBMC RNA served as the TCR library source. Guidelines of the American Thyroid Association were used to diagnose Graves' disease. The V gene's germline CDR1 is SNHLY and CDR2 FYNNEI. This CDR3 has 15 residues. Trimming took 6 bases from V and 6 from J, leaving 17 bases between them. This clonotype showed up many times. What it recognizes is unknown. Investigators prepared the TCR beta libraries by applying iRepertoire HTBI primers and Arm-PCR of CDR3 regions. Study processing details: Identification yielded some 60 TRBV and some 15 TRBJ segments across samples. TCRdb ran MiXCR on the multiplex PCR reads and lists one entry per CDR3 protein. These V and J calls are TCRdb output, not the study's own analysis. Here the sample spans about 310,000 distinct CDR3 sequences, around 23% being singletons.

Findings and caveats of the study: Persistent disease preferred TRBV28, TRBJ1-2 and TRBJ2-5; new disease, TRBV20-1 and TRBJ2-1. Possibly, accuracy suffered from the small sample size.

This receptor was obtained from a female donor with Graves disease. The chain uses TRBV2 and TRBJ2-2, with TRBD2 as a possible D gene (5 bases). The sequencing used peripheral blood mononuclear cells (PBMCs), collected when the disease was refractory, from a patient treated with antithyroid drugs. CDR3: CASSPRGSSPGELFF. In DNA form, the CDR3 reads TGTGCCAGCAGCCCCCGTGGGAGTAGCCCCGGGGAGCTGTTTTTT.